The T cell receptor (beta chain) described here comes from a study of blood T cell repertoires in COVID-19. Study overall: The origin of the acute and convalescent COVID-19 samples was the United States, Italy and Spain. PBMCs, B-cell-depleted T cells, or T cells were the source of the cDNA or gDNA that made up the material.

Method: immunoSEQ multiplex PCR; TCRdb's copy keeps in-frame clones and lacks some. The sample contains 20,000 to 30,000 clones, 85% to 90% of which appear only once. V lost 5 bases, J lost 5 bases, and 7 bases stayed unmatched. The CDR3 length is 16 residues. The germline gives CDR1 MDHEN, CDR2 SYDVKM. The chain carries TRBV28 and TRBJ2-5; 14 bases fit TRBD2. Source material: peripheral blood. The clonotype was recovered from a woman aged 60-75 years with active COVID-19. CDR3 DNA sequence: TGTGCCAGCAGTACTCGGACTAGCGGGAGGATGGAGACCCAGTACTTC. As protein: CASSTRTSGRMETQYF.